This T cell receptor beta chain was identified during a study of blood T cell repertoires in COVID-19. This CDR3 has 12 amino acids. Germline trimming cut 5 bases from V and 7 bases from J; bases unmatched to any gene: 3. CDR1 is SGHAT and CDR2 is FQNNGV in the germline V gene. The assay was immunoSEQ multiplex PCR, and TCRdb's table has in-frame clones only and misses some. In the table there are some 70,000 clones, around 88% of which are singletons. This receptor was taken from a woman in her 70s with acute or convalescent COVID-19. This chain connects TRBV11-2 to TRBJ1-2; TRBD1 matches at 8 bases. Material for sequencing was peripheral blood. In DNA form, the CDR3 reads TGTGCCAGCAGCCCAGGGGGCGGTGGCTACACCTTC. Its translation: CASSPGGGGYTF.